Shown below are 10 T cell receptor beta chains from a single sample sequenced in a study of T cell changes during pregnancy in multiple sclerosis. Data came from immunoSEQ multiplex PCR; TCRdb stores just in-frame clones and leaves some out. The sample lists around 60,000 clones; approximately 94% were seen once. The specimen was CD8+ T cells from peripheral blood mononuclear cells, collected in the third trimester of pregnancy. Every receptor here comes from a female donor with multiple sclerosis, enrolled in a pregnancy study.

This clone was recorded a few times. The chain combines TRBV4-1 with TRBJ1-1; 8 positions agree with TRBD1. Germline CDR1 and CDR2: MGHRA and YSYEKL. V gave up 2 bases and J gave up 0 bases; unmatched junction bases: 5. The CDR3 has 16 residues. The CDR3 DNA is TGCGCCAGCAGCCAACCCCTGGACAGGGTGAACACTGAAGCTTTCTTT. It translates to CASSQPLDRVNTEAFF.

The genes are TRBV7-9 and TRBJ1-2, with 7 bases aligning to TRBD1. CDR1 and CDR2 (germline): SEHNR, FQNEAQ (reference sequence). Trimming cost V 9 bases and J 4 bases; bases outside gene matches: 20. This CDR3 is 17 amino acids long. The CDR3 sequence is CASLLIGMGQQIYGYTF. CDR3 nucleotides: TGTGCCAGTCTCCTTATCGGTATGGGACAGCAAATCTATGGCTACACCTTC.

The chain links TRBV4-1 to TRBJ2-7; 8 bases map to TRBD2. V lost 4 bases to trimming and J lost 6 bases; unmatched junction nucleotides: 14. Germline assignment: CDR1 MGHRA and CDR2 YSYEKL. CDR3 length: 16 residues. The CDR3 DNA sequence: TGCGCCAGCAGCCTGGAATCCAGCGGGAGCCCTCTCGAGCAGTACTTC. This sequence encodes CASSLESSGSPLEQYF.

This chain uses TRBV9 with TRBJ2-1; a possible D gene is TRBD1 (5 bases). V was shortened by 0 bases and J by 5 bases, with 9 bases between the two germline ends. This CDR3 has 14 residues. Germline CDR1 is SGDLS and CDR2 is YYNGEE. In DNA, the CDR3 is TGTGCCAGCAGCGTAGAGGACAATAACAATGAGCAGTTCTTC. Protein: CASSVEDNNNEQFF.

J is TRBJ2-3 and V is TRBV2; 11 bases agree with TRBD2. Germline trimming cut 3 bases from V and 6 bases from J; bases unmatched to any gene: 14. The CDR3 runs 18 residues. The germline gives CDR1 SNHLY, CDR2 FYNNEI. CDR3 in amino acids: CASSEKATSGSDTDTQYF. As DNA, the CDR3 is TGTGCCAGCAGTGAGAAGGCAACTAGCGGGAGTGACACGGATACGCAGTATTTT.

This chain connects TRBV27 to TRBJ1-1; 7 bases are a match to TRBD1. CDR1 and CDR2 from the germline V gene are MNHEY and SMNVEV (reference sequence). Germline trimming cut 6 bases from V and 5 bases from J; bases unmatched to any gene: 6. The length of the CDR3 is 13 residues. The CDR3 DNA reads TGTGCCAGCAGCTCCAGGGGGTGGACTGAAGCTTTCTTT. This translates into CASSSRGWTEAFF.

The CDR3 sequence: CASSYLGSSYNEQFF. Written as DNA, the CDR3 is TGTGCCAGCAGTTATCTTGGGAGCTCCTACAATGAGCAGTTCTTC. The chain is built from TRBV6-5 and TRBJ2-1; tentative D call: TRBD2 (5 bases). The CDR3 extends over 15 amino acids. V was pared by 3 bases and J by 0 bases, with 9 bases between. CDR1 is MNHEY and CDR2 is SVGAGI in the germline V gene.

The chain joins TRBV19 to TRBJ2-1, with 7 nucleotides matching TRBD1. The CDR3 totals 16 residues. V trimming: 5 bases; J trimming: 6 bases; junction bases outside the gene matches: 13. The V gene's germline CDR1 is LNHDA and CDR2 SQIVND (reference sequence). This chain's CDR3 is CASSVILTGFSNEQFF. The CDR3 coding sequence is TGTGCCAGTAGTGTCATATTGACAGGGTTTAGCAATGAGCAGTTCTTC. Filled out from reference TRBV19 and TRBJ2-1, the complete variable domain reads DGGITQSPKYLFRKEGQNVTLSCEQNLNHDAMYWYRQDPGQGLRLIYYSQIVNDFQKGDIAEGYSVSREKKESFPLTVTSAQKNPTAFYLCASSVILTGFSNEQFFGPGTRLTVL.

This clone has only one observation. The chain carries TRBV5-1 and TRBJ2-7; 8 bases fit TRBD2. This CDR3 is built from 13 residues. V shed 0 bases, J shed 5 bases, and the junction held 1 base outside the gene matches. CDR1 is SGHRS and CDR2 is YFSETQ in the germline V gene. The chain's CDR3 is CASSLETSDEQYF. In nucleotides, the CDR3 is TGCGCCAGCAGCTTGGAGACTAGCGACGAGCAGTACTTC.

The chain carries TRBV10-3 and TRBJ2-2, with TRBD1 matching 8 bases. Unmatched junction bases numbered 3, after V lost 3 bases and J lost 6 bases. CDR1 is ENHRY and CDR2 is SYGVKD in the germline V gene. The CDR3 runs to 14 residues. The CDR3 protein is CAISEIQGAGELFF. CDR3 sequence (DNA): TGTGCCATCAGTGAAATACAGGGGGCCGGGGAGCTGTTTTTT.